The 11 T cell receptor beta chains below were found in one sample sequenced in a study of blood T cell repertoires in COVID-19. The assay was immunoSEQ multiplex PCR, and TCRdb's table has in-frame clones only and misses some. The sample yields tens of thousands of clones, approximately 85% seen once. The material sequenced was peripheral blood. Receptors were obtained from a man aged 60-69 years with acute or convalescent COVID-19.

This clone was seen once. This chain links TRBV6-5 with TRBJ2-7; 7 nucleotides agree with TRBD1. Trimming took 2 bases from V and 2 from J; bases not matched to a gene: 6. In germline, CDR1 is MNHEY, CDR2 SVGAGI. The length of the CDR3 is 15 residues. The CDR3 loop is CASSYEGALPYEQYF. CDR3 in DNA: TGTGCCAGCAGTTACGAGGGGGCGCTTCCCTACGAGCAGTACTTC.

The genes are TRBV19 and TRBJ2-7; tentative D call: TRBD2 (5 bases). V was cut by 6 bases and J by 5 bases, with 20 bases left in between. This CDR3 has 15 residues. Germline V gene sequence: CDR1 LNHDA, CDR2 SQIVND (reference sequence). The CDR3 DNA reads TGTGCCAGTAGCCCCTCGTTTTTACTAGGGAACGAGCAGTACTTC. Translated: CASSPSFLLGNEQYF.

The rearrangement joins TRBV15 to TRBJ1-4, with D perhaps matching TRBD1 (5 bases). V was clipped by 1 base and J by 3 bases, with 9 bases between them. In germline, CDR1 is LNHNV, CDR2 YYDKDF (reference sequence). This CDR3 region has 15 residues. The CDR3, as DNA: TGTGCCACCAGCAGAGGGGGGGTAGCTAATGAAAAACTGTTTTTT. This gives the protein CATSRGGVANEKLFF.

J is TRBJ1-2 and V is TRBV10-3, with D tentatively TRBD1 (6 bases). V dropped 11 bases and J dropped 3 bases, with 16 bases sitting between them. The CDR3 runs to 13 residues. Germline V gene data show CDR1 as ENHRY and CDR2 as SYGVKD. This CDR3 is CAVPDAGDYGYTF. CDR3 in DNA: TGTGCCGTTCCGGACGCAGGGGACTATGGCTACACCTTC.

The gene calls are TRBV25-1 and TRBJ1-2; TRBD1 might be the D (5 bases). The CDR3 runs 12 residues. Trimming left V 4 bases short and J 6 bases short, with 9 bases between. Germline loops: CDR1 MGHDK, CDR2 SYGVNS. CDR3 in amino acids: CASSGGVHGYTF. The CDR3 coding sequence is TGTGCCAGCAGTGGGGGGGTCCATGGCTACACCTTC.

The V gene is TRBV6-5, the J gene TRBJ2-1, with a weak D call TRBD1 (6 bases). The germline CDR1 and CDR2 sequences are MNHEY and SVGAGI. Trimming pared 5 bases from V and 2 bases from J, leaving 13 bases between. The CDR3 length is 15 residues. The CDR3 loop is CASSNDRQAYNEQFF. The CDR3 bases are TGTGCCAGCAGTAACGACAGACAGGCCTACAATGAGCAGTTCTTC.

This chain links TRBV6-5 with TRBJ1-5, with D unclear. The V gene's germline CDR1 is MNHEY and CDR2 SVGAGI. The CDR3 runs 12 residues. V dropped 6 bases and J dropped 13 bases, with 16 bases sitting between them. CDR3 loop: CASRERRGPQHF. The CDR3 nucleotides are TGTGCCAGCAGGGAGAGGCGGGGTCCACAGCATTTT.

This clone was found a few times. V usage is TRBV10-1 and J usage is TRBJ1-1, with TRBD1 matching 8 bases. V lost 2 bases and J lost 11; bases outside the gene matches: 7. The germline gives CDR1 WNHNN, CDR2 SYGVQD (reference sequence). CDR3 length: 13 amino acids. The CDR3 bases are TGCGCCAGCAGTGAGAGCGCCTGGGACAGGGCTTTCTTT. Translated: CASSESAWDRAFF.

The CDR3 reads CASSLGDRGPYNEQFF. CDR3 bases: TGTGCCAGCAGCTTGGGGGACAGGGGCCCTTACAATGAGCAGTTCTTC. The V and J genes are TRBV5-8 and TRBJ2-1; the match to TRBD1 covers 10 bases. The CDR3 sequence is 16 residues long. J gave up 4 bases and V 0 bases, and 4 bases lay outside the gene matches. Per the germline V gene, CDR1 is SGHTS and CDR2 is YDEGEE. The full variable domain, completed using reference TRBV5-8 and TRBJ2-1, is EAGVTQSPTHLIKTRGQQATLRCSPISGHTSVYWYQQALGLGLQFLLWYDEGEERNRGNFPPRFSGRQFPNYSSELNVNALELEDSALYLCASSLGDRGPYNEQFFGPGTRLTVL.

V and J are TRBV12-5 and TRBJ2-2, with 7 bases matching TRBD2. V gave up 5 bases and J gave up 4 bases; unmatched junction bases: 13. The CDR3 has 17 amino acids. The V gene's germline CDR1 is LGHNT and CDR2 FRNRAP. CDR3 bases: TGTGCTAGTGGTCCGCGGACTAGATTCGAGGGCACCGGGGAGCTGTTTTTT. Translating it yields CASGPRTRFEGTGELFF.

J is TRBJ2-3 and V is TRBV5-1; TRBD1 matches at 11 bases. Germline CDR1 and CDR2: SGHRS and YFSETQ. The CDR3 has 15 amino acids. Trimming at V came to 4 bases and at J to 7 bases, leaving 8 bases not matched to a gene. The CDR3: CASSQGQGGHNTQYF. The CDR3, as DNA: TGCGCCAGCAGCCAGGGACAGGGGGGACACAATACGCAGTATTTT.